These 18 T cell receptor beta chains originate from one sample sequenced in a study of cytomegalovirus exposure and HLA in healthy donors. 60 Vbeta and 13 Jbeta primers were used in PCR. The data were produced by immunoSEQ multiplex PCR, yet TCRdb's version contains in-frame clones alone and is incomplete. The table shows around 190,000 clones, with about four fifths occurring only once. The sequenced material came from PBMCs. These receptors all come from a man in his forties in good health and CMV-seropositive.

The rearrangement joins TRBV5-5 to TRBJ1-2, with D maybe TRBD1 (5 bases). This CDR3 comprises 15 residues. V lost 0 bases and J 4 bases, leaving 13 bases between the germline ends. CDR1 SGHKS and CDR2 YYEKEE come from the germline V gene (reference sequence). CDR3 region: CASSLVGQGSYGYTF. The CDR3 bases are TGTGCCAGCAGCTTGGTAGGGCAGGGATCCTATGGCTACACCTTC.

This rearrangement joins TRBV14 to TRBJ2-7; perhaps TRBD1 as D (6 bases). There are 14 residues in the CDR3. Germline CDR1 reads SGHDN; CDR2 reads FVKESK. The germline V and J ends were trimmed by 4 bases and 3 bases, with 13 bases remaining between them. The chain's CDR3 is CASSPLDRVYEQYF. In DNA form, the CDR3 reads TGTGCCAGCAGCCCTTTGGACAGAGTCTACGAGCAGTACTTC.

This rearrangement joins TRBV5-1 to TRBJ2-3; TRBD2 matches at 7 bases. This CDR3 has 15 amino acids. Trimming at V came to 3 bases and at J to 4 bases, leaving 8 bases not matched to a gene. Per germline, CDR1 SGHRS and CDR2 YFSETQ. CDR3 amino acids: CASSSSGTVPDTQYF. The DNA for the CDR3 is TGCGCCAGCAGCTCTAGCGGAACTGTCCCAGATACGCAGTATTTT.

This chain links TRBV18 with TRBJ1-1; 9 bases line up with TRBD1. The CDR3 contains 13 residues. V lost 3 bases and J lost 11; bases outside the gene matches: 7. Germline CDR1 KGHSH, CDR2 LQKENI. CDR3 nucleotides: TGTGCCAGCTCACCCGGACAGGGGACGGTGGCTTTCTTT. Residues: CASSPGQGTVAFF.

CDR3 protein: CASSLSFLAGASGGETQYF. The DNA of the CDR3 is TGCGCCAGCAGCTTGTCGTTCCTAGCGGGAGCCTCAGGGGGTGAGACCCAGTACTTC. This chain connects TRBV5-1 to TRBJ2-5, with 10 bases matching TRBD2. Germline trimming cut 1 base from V and 5 bases from J; bases unmatched to any gene: 17. CDR3 length: 19 amino acids. Germline loops: CDR1 SGHRS, CDR2 YFSETQ.

To note about this clone: A junction boundary mismatches the germline segment, possibly from a read error. The J gene is TRBJ2-2, the V gene TRBV7-9; 11 positions agree with TRBD2. This CDR3 comprises 18 residues. Per germline, CDR1 SEHNR and CDR2 FQNEAQ (reference sequence). CDR3 sequence: CSSSFTSGSLLNTGELFF. CDR3 sequence (DNA): TGTTCCAGCAGCTTTACTAGCGGGAGTCTCCTGAACACCGGGGAGCTGTTTTTT.

This clone was counted a single time. The genes are TRBV19 and TRBJ1-1, with TRBD1 matching 8 bases. The V gene's germline CDR1 is LNHDA and CDR2 SQIVND (reference sequence). The CDR3 is made up of 15 amino acids. V shed 6 bases, J shed 1 base, and the junction held 7 bases outside the gene matches. Written as DNA, the CDR3 is TGTGCCAGTAGCCAAATACAGGGGGGGAACACTGAAGCTTTCTTT. As protein: CASSQIQGGNTEAFF.

This rearrangement joins TRBV14 to TRBJ2-1, with TRBD2 identical over 8 bases. The CDR3 contains 16 residues. CDR1 and CDR2 (germline): SGHDN, FVKESK. Trimming removed 2 bases from V and 4 bases from J; junction bases left unmatched: 7. The CDR3, as DNA: TGTGCCAGCAGCCAATTCCCCACTAGCGGATACAATGAGCAGTTCTTC. This gives the protein CASSQFPTSGYNEQFF.

The genes are TRBV6-1 and TRBJ1-3, with TRBD1 identical over 9 bases. From germline, CDR1 is MNHNS and CDR2 SASEGT. The CDR3 contains 14 residues. Trimming took 7 bases from V and 2 from J; bases not matched to a gene: 3. CDR3 residues: CASNRDRAGNTIYF. CDR3 DNA: TGTGCCAGCAACCGGGACAGGGCTGGAAACACCATATATTTT.

This chain uses TRBV7-8 with TRBJ2-5, with a tentative D call TRBD2 (6 bases). CDR3 length: 15 residues. Germline CDR1 reads SGHVS; CDR2 reads FQNEAQ. V lost 6 bases and J 1 base, leaving 15 bases between the germline ends. DNA for the CDR3: TGTGCCAGCAGTTTGGGGGACTCCGCCCAAGAGACCCAGTACTTC. Translating gives CASSLGDSAQETQYF.

V gene TRBV21-1 combines with J gene TRBJ2-7; the table gives TRBD1 as D, unverified against the DNA. TRBV21-1 represents a pseudogene. The CDR3 has 14 residues. The CDR3 reads CASSFRTVPYEQYF. CDR3 coding DNA: TGTGCCAGCAGTTTCAGGACAGTTCCCTACGAGCAGTACTTC.

The chain couples TRBV5-1 to TRBJ2-5; D unresolved. The germline CDR1 and CDR2 sequences are SGHRS and YFSETQ. The germline V and J ends were trimmed by 1 base and 5 bases, with 12 bases remaining between them. CDR3 length: 14 amino acids. The CDR3 DNA is TGCGCCAGCAGCTTGTTTCGGCTGGGCGAGACCCAGTACTTC. The encoded protein is CASSLFRLGETQYF.

The V call is TRBV28, the J call TRBJ2-1, with TRBD2 matching 7 bases. Germline-derived CDR1 and CDR2 are MDHEN and SYDVKM. The CDR3 runs to 16 residues. After removal of 6 bases from V and 1 base from J, the junction contained 9 bases not matched to a gene. CDR3 sequence reads: CASSSQREVSYNEQFF. CDR3 sequence (DNA): TGTGCCAGCAGCTCACAGCGGGAAGTATCCTACAATGAGCAGTTCTTC.

V is TRBV7-3 and J is TRBJ1-5, with D uncertain. V shed 1 base and J shed 15 bases, with 16 bases lying between them. This CDR3 is 13 amino acids long. Germline V gene sequence: CDR1 SGHTA, CDR2 FQGTGA. In nucleotides, the CDR3 is TGTGCCAGCAGCTTAATAGCGGAGGGCCGACGGCATTTT. Its protein is CASSLIAEGRRHF.

The V call is TRBV28, the J call TRBJ2-7, with TRBD1 identical over 7 bases. CDR1 and CDR2 (germline): MDHEN, SYDVKM. This CDR3 is built from 17 residues. Trimming at V came to 6 bases and at J to 5 bases, leaving 19 bases not matched to a gene. CDR3 in DNA: TGTGCCAGCAGCCGCCGACAGGGATCTTCCTCTTCGCACGAGCAGTACTTC. Its protein product is CASSRRQGSSSSHEQYF.

The rearrangement uses TRBV6-6 and TRBJ1-1; 8 bases match TRBD1. The length of the CDR3 is 15 residues. The ends lost 7 bases at V and 1 base at J; junction bases unmatched: 8. In germline, CDR1 is MNHNY, CDR2 SVGAGI (reference sequence). The CDR3 coding sequence is TGTGCCAGCAACGGACAGGGAAGAGGGAACACTGAAGCTTTCTTT. Translating gives CASNGQGRGNTEAFF.

The chain uses TRBV19 and TRBJ2-5; TRBD2 matches at 8 bases. V shed 9 bases and J 2 bases; nucleotides not matched to a gene: 5. The CDR3 totals 13 residues. Germline V gene lookup returns CDR1 LNHDA and CDR2 SQIVND (reference sequence). The CDR3 loop reads CARSSGGQETQYF. CDR3 bases: TGTGCCAGGAGTTCGGGGGGGCAAGAGACCCAGTACTTC.

The gene calls are TRBV7-9 and TRBJ2-5, with a possible D match to TRBD2 (5 bases). Germline CDR1 is SEHNR and CDR2 is FQNEAQ (reference sequence). The CDR3 runs 13 residues. Trimming cost V 5 bases and J 5 bases, with 12 bases left between them. In DNA, the CDR3 is TGTGCCAGCAGCCCCCGAGGGCGGGAGACCCAGTACTTC. This sequence encodes CASSPRGRETQYF. Full variable domain (missing parts from reference TRBV7-9 and TRBJ2-5): DTGVSQNPRHKITKRGQNVTFRCDPISEHNRLYWYRQTLGQGPEFLTYFQNEAQLEKSRLLSDRFSAERPKGSFSTLEIQRTEQGDSAMYLCASSPRGRETQYFGPGTRLLVL.